These T cell receptor beta chains were read from a single sample in a study of spatial heterogeneity in lung cancer. In TCRdb, the 5' RACE reads were re-called with MiXCR into one record per CDR3 protein. The data show over 10,000 distinct CDR3 sequences, approximately 4.6% seen once. The sequences come from lung tumor tissue, collected at surgery. These receptors came from a male donor with early-stage non-small cell lung cancer. Both conserved end residues are part of each CDR3. The D gene is left open where the match is weak. Only part of the rows carry a size: once, few, many, or a class if the clone is expanded.

TRBJ1-6	many	TRBV5-1	.	TGCGCCAGCAGCCCCAGGACCCCCGAGGATTCACCCCTCCACTTT	CASSPRTPEDSPLHF
TRBJ1-5	many	TRBV6-1	.	TGTGCCAGCAGCCGGAGCCAAGGAGTGGGTCAGCCCCAGCATTTT	CASSRSQGVGQPQHF
TRBJ1-2	many	TRBV28	TRBD1	TGTGCCAGCAGTTTAGGGGGGGACAGGGGAAACTATGGCTACACCTTC	CASSLGGDRGNYGYTF
TRBJ1-1	many	TRBV4-3	.	TGCGCCAGCAGCCAAGTCGGGGGGAACACTGAAGCTTTCTTT	CASSQVGGNTEAFF
TRBJ1-5	.	TRBV6-5	.	TGTGCCAGCAGTTTGGTACGCAATCAGCCCCAGCATTTT	CASSLVRNQPQHF
TRBJ1-6	.	TRBV7-6	.	TGTGCCAGCAGCTTAACTATGAATTCACCCCTCCACTTT	CASSLTMNSPLHF
TRBJ2-6	.	TRBV4-2	.	TGTGCCAGCAGCCAAGTGGGAACTTCTGGGGCCAACGTCCTGACTTTC	CASSQVGTSGANVLTF
TRBJ1-5	many	TRBV11-2	.	TGTGCCAGCAGCTTAAGTAGCAATCAGCCCCAGCATTTT	CASSLSSNQPQHF
TRBJ2-3	many	TRBV4-3	.	TGCGCCAGCAGCCAAGTTGGGGCTAGCCCGCAGTATTTT	CASSQVGASPQYF
TRBJ2-7	many	TRBV10-1	.	TGCGCCAGCAGTGACCGGGACACATCCTACGAGCAGTACTTC	CASSDRDTSYEQYF
TRBJ2-7	few	TRBV6-1	.	TGTGCCAGCAGTGTCCGGGACCCTAGGAGGAACGAGCAGTACTTC	CASSVRDPRRNEQYF
TRBJ2-1	many	TRBV30	TRBD2	TGTGCCTGGAGTGTAGGTCTAGCGGGGGACAATGAGCAGTTCTTC	CAWSVGLAGDNEQFF
TRBJ1-1	few	TRBV20-1	.	TGCAGTGCTAGCGCTCCCAAAGATTTTGACACTGAAGCTTTCTTT	CSASAPKDFDTEAFF
TRBJ1-3	medium-sized	TRBV12-3/TRBV12-4	.	TGTGCCAGCAGTTTAGCGGTATCTGGAAACACCATATATTTT	CASSLAVSGNTIYF
TRBJ2-3	.	TRBV27	.	TGTGCCAGCAGCCTTTTCGGGACACTCACAGATACGCAGTATTTT	CASSLFGTLTDTQYF
TRBJ2-7	many	TRBV6-5	.	TGTGCCAGCAGTTCCCCGAGACAGTTCTACGAGCAGTACTTC	CASSSPRQFYEQYF
TRBJ2-1	many	TRBV5-1	TRBD2	TGCGCCAGCTCTGAGCGGGAGGCGGGTGAGCAGTTCTTC	CASSEREAGEQFF
TRBJ1-5	.	TRBV30	.	TGTGCCTGGAGCGGTGGCAATCAGCCCCAGCATTTT	CAWSGGNQPQHF
TRBJ1-1	many	TRBV5-1	.	TGCGCCAGCAGCGAACCCCAGGGTGAAGTAGCTTTCTTT	CASSEPQGEVAFF
TRBJ1-3	many	TRBV6-5	TRBD1	TGTGCCACTGGACAGGGGTGGACCGGCTCTGGAAACACCATATATTTT	CATGQGWTGSGNTIYF
TRBJ2-5	many	TRBV7-8	.	TGTGCCAGCAGCTTAAGAGCTCGGGGGGAGACCCAGTACTTC	CASSLRARGETQYF
TRBJ2-7	many	TRBV20-1	.	TGCAGTGCTAGAGGGCAGGCCTACGAGCAGTACTTC	CSARGQAYEQYF
TRBJ1-1	medium-sized	TRBV7-2	.	TGTGCCAGCAGCGTCTCCGGGACCCACACTGAAGCTTTCTTT	CASSVSGTHTEAFF
TRBJ2-5	many	TRBV11-2	.	TGTGCCAGCAGACCAGGGGTGGGAGAGACCCAGTACTTC	CASRPGVGETQYF